The rows below give T cell receptor beta chains drawn from one sample of a study of CD8+ T cells in alopecia areata. Repertoires were generated with immunoSEQ multiplex PCR, while TCRdb's copy carries only in-frame clones and drops some. Of 100,000 to 130,000 clones listed, around 59% are singletons. Sequencing used CD8+ T cells sorted from blood. The receptors were sampled from a human donor in good health. Both conserved end residues are part of each CDR3. The D gene is left open where the match is weak. For some rows the clone size is stated as once, few or many, or as a class when expanded; others skip it.

v_gene: TRBV4-1; d_gene: -; j_gene: TRBJ1-2; abundance: -; CDR3nt: TGCGCCAGCAGTCCTTCCGGGAGGGGACTCGATGGCTACACCTTC; CDR3aa: CASSPSGRGLDGYTF
v_gene: TRBV23-1; d_gene: -; j_gene: TRBJ1-6; abundance: -; CDR3nt: TGCGCCAGCACTCAAAGACGGGGGCGAAGATCTTCACCCCTCCACTTT; CDR3aa: CASTQRRGRRSSPLHF
v_gene: TRBV30; d_gene: -; j_gene: TRBJ1-3; abundance: -; CDR3nt: TGTGCCTGGAGTGCCACTAATCGGGGACTCTCCTCTGGAAACACCATATATTTT; CDR3aa: CAWSATNRGLSSGNTIYF
v_gene: TRBV5-1; d_gene: -; j_gene: TRBJ2-5; abundance: -; CDR3nt: TGCGCCAGCAGCTTTGGGGACGGGTTGGAGACCCAGTACTTC; CDR3aa: CASSFGDGLETQYF
v_gene: TRBV28; d_gene: -; j_gene: TRBJ2-5; abundance: -; CDR3nt: TGTGCCAGCAGATCTAGGGAAGAGGAGACCCAGTACTTC; CDR3aa: CASRSREEETQYF
v_gene: TRBV29-1; d_gene: -; j_gene: TRBJ2-7; abundance: -; CDR3nt: TGCAGCGTTGAAGAAGTCGACCGGGACATGACCTACGAGCAGTACTTC; CDR3aa: CSVEEVDRDMTYEQYF
v_gene: TRBV30; d_gene: -; j_gene: TRBJ1-1; abundance: -; CDR3nt: TGTGCCTGGAGTCATGCGATTGAAGCTTTCTTT; CDR3aa: CAWSHAIEAFF
v_gene: TRBV28; d_gene: TRBD1; j_gene: TRBJ2-7; abundance: few; CDR3nt: TGTGCCAGCAGCCTCTTTTACGGGACAGGGTATTACGAGCAGTACTTC; CDR3aa: CASSLFYGTGYYEQYF
v_gene: TRBV2; d_gene: TRBD1; j_gene: TRBJ2-3; abundance: -; CDR3nt: TGTGCCAGCAGTGAGAGGGACAGCCCAGATACGCAGTATTTT; CDR3aa: CASSERDSPDTQYF
v_gene: TRBV4-2; d_gene: -; j_gene: TRBJ1-2; abundance: -; CDR3nt: TGTGCCAGCAGCCAAGCCCCCTTGCCTGGGGACTATGGCTACACCTTC; CDR3aa: CASSQAPLPGDYGYTF
v_gene: TRBV14; d_gene: TRBD2; j_gene: TRBJ2-1; abundance: -; CDR3nt: TGTGCCAGCAGGCCAAGCGGGGGGAGAGATAATGAGCAGTTCTTC; CDR3aa: CASRPSGGRDNEQFF
v_gene: TRBV12-5; d_gene: TRBD2; j_gene: TRBJ2-3; abundance: -; CDR3nt: TGTGCTAGTGGTTTGGTCGTTATACCGGGACTAGGGGATACGCAGTATTTT; CDR3aa: CASGLVVIPGLGDTQYF
v_gene: TRBV2; d_gene: -; j_gene: TRBJ2-3; abundance: -; CDR3nt: TGTGCCAGCACGGAGAGAGACCGTGACACAGATACGCAGTATTTT; CDR3aa: CASTERDRDTDTQYF
v_gene: TRBV13; d_gene: -; j_gene: TRBJ2-2; abundance: -; CDR3nt: TGTGCCAGCAGCACCGACACACAGAACACCGGGGAGCTGTTTTTT; CDR3aa: CASSTDTQNTGELFF
v_gene: TRBV2; d_gene: TRBD1; j_gene: TRBJ2-7; abundance: once; CDR3nt: TGTGCCAGCAGGGGGACAGGAGTCAGCTCCTACGAGCAGTACTTC; CDR3aa: CASRGTGVSSYEQYF
v_gene: TRBV2; d_gene: TRBD1; j_gene: TRBJ2-3; abundance: -; CDR3nt: TGTGCCAGCAGCGCCGGGACAGTGAGCACAGATACGCAGTATTTT; CDR3aa: CASSAGTVSTDTQYF
v_gene: TRBV28; d_gene: -; j_gene: TRBJ2-2; abundance: few; CDR3nt: TGTGCCAGCAGTCCTCTCCGGAACACCGGGGAGCTGTTTTTT; CDR3aa: CASSPLRNTGELFF
v_gene: TRBV27; d_gene: -; j_gene: TRBJ1-1; abundance: few; CDR3nt: TGTGCCAGCAGTTTCGGACAGCTGTCTGAAGCTTTCTTT; CDR3aa: CASSFGQLSEAFF
v_gene: TRBV11-2; d_gene: -; j_gene: TRBJ1-4; abundance: -; CDR3nt: TGTGCCAGCAGCTTAGGGGGGGCTCTTGGAGAAAAACTGTTTTTT; CDR3aa: CASSLGGALGEKLFF
v_gene: TRBV9; d_gene: -; j_gene: TRBJ2-2; abundance: few; CDR3nt: TGTGCCAGCAGAGGGAACACCGGGGAGCTGTTTTTT; CDR3aa: CASRGNTGELFF
v_gene: TRBV29-1; d_gene: -; j_gene: TRBJ2-3; abundance: few; CDR3nt: TGCAGCGTTGGTCTGGCAGGGGAGACAGATACGCAGTATTTT; CDR3aa: CSVGLAGETDTQYF
v_gene: TRBV7-9; d_gene: TRBD1; j_gene: TRBJ1-2; abundance: -; CDR3nt: TGTGCCAGCAGCCCAGGGGGCGGAAAAAACTATGGCTACACCTTC; CDR3aa: CASSPGGGKNYGYTF
v_gene: TRBV6-5; d_gene: TRBD2; j_gene: TRBJ2-3; abundance: -; CDR3nt: TGTGCCAGCAGTCCCGGGGGGTATACGCAGTATTTT; CDR3aa: CASSPGGYTQYF
v_gene: TRBV6-1; d_gene: -; j_gene: TRBJ1-6; abundance: -; CDR3nt: TGTGCCAGCAGTGAAGCCGGTGCCGCCTATAATTCACCCCTCCACTTT; CDR3aa: CASSEAGAAYNSPLHF
v_gene: TRBV5-6; d_gene: TRBD1; j_gene: TRBJ2-5; abundance: -; CDR3nt: TGTGCCAGCAGCTTGGCCGTCGTCAGGGGGCAAGAGACCCAGTACTTC; CDR3aa: CASSLAVVRGQETQYF
v_gene: TRBV19; d_gene: TRBD1; j_gene: TRBJ2-7; abundance: -; CDR3nt: TGTGCCAGTAGCCCACCGACAGGGGGCTACCACGAGCAGTACTTC; CDR3aa: CASSPPTGGYHEQYF
v_gene: TRBV19; d_gene: -; j_gene: TRBJ1-6; abundance: -; CDR3nt: TGTGCCAGTAGTATTAACGTCTTCCGGAATTCACCCCTCCACTTT; CDR3aa: CASSINVFRNSPLHF
v_gene: TRBV29-1; d_gene: -; j_gene: TRBJ2-1; abundance: -; CDR3nt: TGCAGCGTTATAAAGAGCGGGACATCCTACAATGAGCAGTTCTTC; CDR3aa: CSVIKSGTSYNEQFF
v_gene: TRBV19; d_gene: -; j_gene: TRBJ1-5; abundance: -; CDR3nt: TGTGCCAGTAGTCTGGGGAATAGCAATCAGCCCCAGCATTTT; CDR3aa: CASSLGNSNQPQHF
v_gene: TRBV12-5; d_gene: -; j_gene: TRBJ1-1; abundance: few; CDR3nt: TGTGCTAGTGGTCTGGGCGAGATGAACACTGAAGCTTTCTTT; CDR3aa: CASGLGEMNTEAFF
v_gene: TRBV13; d_gene: -; j_gene: TRBJ2-5; abundance: -; CDR3nt: TGTGCCAGCAGCCTAGGACGGCAGACCCAGTACTTC; CDR3aa: CASSLGRQTQYF
v_gene: TRBV25-1; d_gene: -; j_gene: TRBJ2-1; abundance: -; CDR3nt: TGTGCCAGCAGTGGTCCGGTACTCGCAGGGGAGCAGTTCTTC; CDR3aa: CASSGPVLAGEQFF
v_gene: TRBV28; d_gene: -; j_gene: TRBJ2-5; abundance: few; CDR3nt: TGTGCCAGCAGTTTAAAGCCTACGGAAGAGACCCAGTACTTC; CDR3aa: CASSLKPTEETQYF
v_gene: TRBV5-4; d_gene: TRBD1; j_gene: TRBJ2-1; abundance: -; CDR3nt: TGTGCCAGCAGCCAGGACAGGGGAAACAATGAGCAGTTCTTC; CDR3aa: CASSQDRGNNEQFF
v_gene: TRBV13; d_gene: -; j_gene: TRBJ1-1; abundance: -; CDR3nt: TGTGCCAGCAGCTTAGTCAGGGCCACTGAAGCTTTCTTT; CDR3aa: CASSLVRATEAFF
v_gene: TRBV2; d_gene: -; j_gene: TRBJ1-6; abundance: -; CDR3nt: TGTGCCAGCAGACCAGGGTTTGGGAATTCACCCCTCCACTTT; CDR3aa: CASRPGFGNSPLHF
v_gene: TRBV20-1; d_gene: TRBD1; j_gene: TRBJ1-1; abundance: -; CDR3nt: TGCAGTGCAAACCGGGACAGGGACGCTTTCTTT; CDR3aa: CSANRDRDAFF
v_gene: TRBV29-1; d_gene: TRBD1; j_gene: TRBJ2-7; abundance: -; CDR3nt: TGCAGCGTTGAAGGACCGACAGGGGTAAGGGAGCAGTACTTC; CDR3aa: CSVEGPTGVREQYF
v_gene: TRBV5-6; d_gene: TRBD1; j_gene: TRBJ2-1; abundance: -; CDR3nt: TGTGCCAGCAGGGGACAGGAGACCGATGAGCAGTTCTTC; CDR3aa: CASRGQETDEQFF
v_gene: TRBV6-1; d_gene: -; j_gene: TRBJ1-1; abundance: few; CDR3nt: TGTGCCAGCAAGACGAACACTGAAGCTTTCTTT; CDR3aa: CASKTNTEAFF
v_gene: TRBV15; d_gene: -; j_gene: TRBJ2-7; abundance: few; CDR3nt: TGTGCCACCAGCAGAGATCTGGACAGCTTCCTTGACGAGCAGTACTTC; CDR3aa: CATSRDLDSFLDEQYF